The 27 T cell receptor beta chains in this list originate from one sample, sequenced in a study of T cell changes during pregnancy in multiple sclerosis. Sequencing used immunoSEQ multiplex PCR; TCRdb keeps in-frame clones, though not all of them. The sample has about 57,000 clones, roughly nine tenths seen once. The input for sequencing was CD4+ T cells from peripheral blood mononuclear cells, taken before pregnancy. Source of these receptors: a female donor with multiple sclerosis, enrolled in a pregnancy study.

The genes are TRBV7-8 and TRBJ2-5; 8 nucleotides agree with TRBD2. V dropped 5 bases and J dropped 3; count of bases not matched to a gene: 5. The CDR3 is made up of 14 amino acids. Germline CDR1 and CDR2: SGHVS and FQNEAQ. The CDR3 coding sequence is TGTGCCAGCAGCGGGGGGACTAGTAAAGAGACCCAGTACTTC. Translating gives CASSGGTSKETQYF.

The CDR3 here is CASIPAGGRANEQFF. In DNA, the CDR3 is TGTGCCAGCATCCCGGCAGGAGGTCGTGCCAATGAGCAGTTCTTC. The V and J genes are TRBV25-1 and TRBJ2-1, with D perhaps matching TRBD2 (5 bases). The germline gives CDR1 MGHDK, CDR2 SYGVNS. There are 15 residues in the CDR3. V was pared by 7 bases and J by 6 bases, with 19 bases between.

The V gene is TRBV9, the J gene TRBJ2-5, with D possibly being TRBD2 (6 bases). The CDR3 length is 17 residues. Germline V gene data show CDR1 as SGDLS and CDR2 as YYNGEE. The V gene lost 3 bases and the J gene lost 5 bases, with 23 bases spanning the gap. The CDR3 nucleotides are TGTGCCAGCAGCGGCTCCGCGGGGTTTCCGTACGGGGAGACCCAGTACTTC. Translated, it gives CASSGSAGFPYGETQYF.

Here the CDR3 reads CASSPGTGGGNTIYF. CDR3 nucleotide sequence: TGTGCCAGCAGCCCCGGGACAGGGGGCGGAAACACCATATATTTT. This sequence joins TRBV14 and TRBJ1-3; TRBD1 aligns across 12 bases. Germline CDR1 is SGHDN and CDR2 is FVKESK. J gave up 4 bases and V 4 bases, and 2 bases lay outside the gene matches. This CDR3 has 15 amino acids. Variable domain in full (rest from reference TRBV14 and TRBJ1-3): EAGVTQFPSHSVIEKGQTVTLRCDPISGHDNLYWYRRVMGKEIKFLLHFVKESKQDESGMPNNRFLAERTGGTYSTLKVQPAELEDSGVYFCASSPGTGGGNTIYFGEGSWLTVV.

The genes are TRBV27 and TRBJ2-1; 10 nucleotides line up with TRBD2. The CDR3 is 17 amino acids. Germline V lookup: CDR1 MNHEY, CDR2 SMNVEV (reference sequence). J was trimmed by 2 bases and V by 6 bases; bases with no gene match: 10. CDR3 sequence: CASSAPAGLAAYNEQFF. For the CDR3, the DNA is TGTGCCAGCAGCGCCCCCGCCGGACTAGCGGCCTACAATGAGCAGTTCTTC.

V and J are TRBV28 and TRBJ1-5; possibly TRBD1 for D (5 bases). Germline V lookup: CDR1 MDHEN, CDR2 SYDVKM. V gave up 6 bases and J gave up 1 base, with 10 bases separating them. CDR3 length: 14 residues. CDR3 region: CASRRGASNQPQHF. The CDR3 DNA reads TGTGCCAGCAGAAGGGGCGCGAGCAATCAGCCCCAGCATTTT.

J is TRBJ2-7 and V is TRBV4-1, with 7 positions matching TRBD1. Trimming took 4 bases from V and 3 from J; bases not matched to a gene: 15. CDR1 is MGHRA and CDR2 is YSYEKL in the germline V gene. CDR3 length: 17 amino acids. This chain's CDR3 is CASSPKARRDSNYEQYF. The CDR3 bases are TGCGCCAGCAGCCCTAAAGCGAGACGGGACAGCAACTACGAGCAGTACTTC.

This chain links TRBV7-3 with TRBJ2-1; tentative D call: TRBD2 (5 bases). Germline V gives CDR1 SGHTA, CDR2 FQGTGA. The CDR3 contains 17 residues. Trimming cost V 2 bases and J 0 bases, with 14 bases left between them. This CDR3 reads CASSLPGLPSSYNEQFF. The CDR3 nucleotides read TGTGCCAGCAGCTTACCCGGACTCCCGAGCTCCTACAATGAGCAGTTCTTC.

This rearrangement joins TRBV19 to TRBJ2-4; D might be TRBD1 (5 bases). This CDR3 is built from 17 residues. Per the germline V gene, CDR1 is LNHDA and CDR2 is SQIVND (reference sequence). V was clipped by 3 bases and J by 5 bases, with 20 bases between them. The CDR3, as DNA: TGTGCCAGTAGTATGAGTGGCAGGGCAGGTGGAGAAAACATTCAGTACTTC. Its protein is CASSMSGRAGGENIQYF.

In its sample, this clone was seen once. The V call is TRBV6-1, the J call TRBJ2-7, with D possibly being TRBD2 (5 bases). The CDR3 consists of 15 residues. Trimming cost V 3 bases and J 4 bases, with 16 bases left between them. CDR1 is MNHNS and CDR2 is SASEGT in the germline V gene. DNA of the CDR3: TGTGCCAGCAGTGATCTGCCCCCGGCGGGTTACGAGCAGTACTTC. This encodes CASSDLPPAGYEQYF.

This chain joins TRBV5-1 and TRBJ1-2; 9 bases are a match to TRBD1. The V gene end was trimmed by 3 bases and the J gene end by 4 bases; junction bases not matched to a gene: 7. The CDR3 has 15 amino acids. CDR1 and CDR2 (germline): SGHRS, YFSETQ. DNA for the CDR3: TGCGCCAGCAGCTCGGAGGGACAGGGCGCCTATGGCTACACCTTC. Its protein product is CASSSEGQGAYGYTF.

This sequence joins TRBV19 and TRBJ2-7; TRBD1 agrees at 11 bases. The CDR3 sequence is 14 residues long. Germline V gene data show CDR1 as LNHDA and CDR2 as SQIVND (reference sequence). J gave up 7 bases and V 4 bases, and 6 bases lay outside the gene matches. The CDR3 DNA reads TGTGCCAGTAGTAGAGGACAGGGGGCTCAAGAGCAGTACTTC. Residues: CASSRGQGAQEQYF.

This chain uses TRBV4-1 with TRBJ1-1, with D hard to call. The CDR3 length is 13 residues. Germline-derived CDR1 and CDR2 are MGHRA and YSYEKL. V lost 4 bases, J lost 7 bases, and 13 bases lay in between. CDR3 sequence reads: CASSRLRTVEAFF. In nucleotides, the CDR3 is TGCGCCAGCAGCCGCCTAAGGACTGTTGAAGCTTTCTTT.

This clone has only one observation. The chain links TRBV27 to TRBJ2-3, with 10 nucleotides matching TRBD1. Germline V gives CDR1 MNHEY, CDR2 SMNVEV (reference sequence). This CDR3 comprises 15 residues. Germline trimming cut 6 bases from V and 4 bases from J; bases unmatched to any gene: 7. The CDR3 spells CASSPTGGGPDTQYF. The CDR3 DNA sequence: TGTGCCAGCAGCCCGACAGGGGGCGGTCCAGATACGCAGTATTTT.

Written as DNA, the CDR3 is TGTGCCAGTAGTATACAGTCATTCAACTATGGCTACACCTTC. Its translation is CASSIQSFNYGYTF. The chain links TRBV19 to TRBJ1-2; D is uncertain. The V and J ends lost 2 bases and 2 bases respectively, with 9 bases between them. Germline lookup yields CDR1 LNHDA and CDR2 SQIVND (reference sequence). This CDR3 is 14 amino acids long.

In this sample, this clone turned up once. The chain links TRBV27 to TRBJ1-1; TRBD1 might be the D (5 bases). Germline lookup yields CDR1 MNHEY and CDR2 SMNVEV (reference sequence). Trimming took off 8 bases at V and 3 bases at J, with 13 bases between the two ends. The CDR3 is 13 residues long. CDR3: CASRREGYTEAFF. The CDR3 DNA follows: TGTGCCAGCCGCCGGGAGGGGTACACTGAAGCTTTCTTT.

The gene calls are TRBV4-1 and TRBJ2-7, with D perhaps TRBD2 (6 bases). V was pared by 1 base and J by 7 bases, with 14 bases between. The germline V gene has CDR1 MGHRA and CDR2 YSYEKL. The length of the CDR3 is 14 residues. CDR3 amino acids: CASSQVPGVREQYF. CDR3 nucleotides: TGCGCCAGCAGCCAAGTGCCGGGGGTTCGGGAGCAGTACTTC.

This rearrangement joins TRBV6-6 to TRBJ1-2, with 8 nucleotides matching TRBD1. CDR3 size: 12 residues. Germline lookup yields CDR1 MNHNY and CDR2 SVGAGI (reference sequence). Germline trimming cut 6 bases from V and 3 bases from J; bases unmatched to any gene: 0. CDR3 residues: CASRQGDYGYTF. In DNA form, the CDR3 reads TGTGCCAGCAGACAGGGGGACTATGGCTACACCTTC.

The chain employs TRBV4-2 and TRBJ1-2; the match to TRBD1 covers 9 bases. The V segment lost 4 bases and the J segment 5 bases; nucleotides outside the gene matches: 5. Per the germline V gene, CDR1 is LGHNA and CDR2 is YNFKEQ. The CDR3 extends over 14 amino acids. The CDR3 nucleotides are TGTGCCAGCAGCCCCCGGGACAGGGAGTATGGCTACACCTTC. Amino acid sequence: CASSPRDREYGYTF.

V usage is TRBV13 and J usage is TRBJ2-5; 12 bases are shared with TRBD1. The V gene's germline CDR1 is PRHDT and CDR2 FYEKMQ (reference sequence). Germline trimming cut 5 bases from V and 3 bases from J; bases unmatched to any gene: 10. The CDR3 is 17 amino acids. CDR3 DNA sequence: TGTGCCAGCAGCCTAACATGGGGGACAGGGGGCAAAGAGACCCAGTACTTC. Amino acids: CASSLTWGTGGKETQYF.

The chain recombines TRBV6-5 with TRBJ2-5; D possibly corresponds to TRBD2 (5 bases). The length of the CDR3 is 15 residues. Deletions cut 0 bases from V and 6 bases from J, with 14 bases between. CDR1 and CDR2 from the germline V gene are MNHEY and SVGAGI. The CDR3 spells CASSYSNRGLKTQYF. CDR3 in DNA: TGTGCCAGCAGTTACTCGAATCGGGGTTTAAAGACCCAGTACTTC.

The CDR3 reads CASSFTGRGTEAFF. The DNA of the CDR3 is TGCGCCAGCAGCTTCACAGGGAGGGGCACTGAAGCTTTCTTT. The V call is TRBV5-1, the J call TRBJ1-1; tentative D call: TRBD1 (6 bases). The CDR3 is made up of 14 amino acids. Germline values: CDR1 SGHRS, CDR2 YFSETQ. V was cut by 2 bases and J by 4 bases, with 12 bases left in between.

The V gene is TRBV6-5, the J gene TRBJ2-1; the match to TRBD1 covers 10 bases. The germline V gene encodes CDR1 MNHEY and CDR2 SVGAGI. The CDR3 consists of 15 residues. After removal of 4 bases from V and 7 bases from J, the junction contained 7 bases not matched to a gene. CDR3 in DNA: TGTGCCAGCAGTTCCGGGACAGGGGTCCTGAATGAGCAGTTCTTC. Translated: CASSSGTGVLNEQFF.

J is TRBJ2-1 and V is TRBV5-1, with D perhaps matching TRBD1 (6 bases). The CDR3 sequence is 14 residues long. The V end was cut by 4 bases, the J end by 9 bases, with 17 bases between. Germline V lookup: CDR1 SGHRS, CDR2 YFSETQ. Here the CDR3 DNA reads TGCGCCAGCAGCCCTCCAGAAACAGGGTTTGAGCAGTTCTTC. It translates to CASSPPETGFEQFF.

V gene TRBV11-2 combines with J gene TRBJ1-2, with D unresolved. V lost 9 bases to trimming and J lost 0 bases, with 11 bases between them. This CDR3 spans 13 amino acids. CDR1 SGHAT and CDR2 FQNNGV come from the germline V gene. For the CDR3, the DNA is TGTGCCAGTTCCCCTTTTGCTAACTATGGCTACACCTTC. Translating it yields CASSPFANYGYTF.

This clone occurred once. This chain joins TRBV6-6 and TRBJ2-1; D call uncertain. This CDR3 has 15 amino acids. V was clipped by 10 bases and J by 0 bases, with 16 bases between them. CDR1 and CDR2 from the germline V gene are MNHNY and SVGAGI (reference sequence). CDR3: CATSSGGSSYNEQFF. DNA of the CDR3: TGTGCCACCAGCTCTGGCGGTAGCTCCTACAATGAGCAGTTCTTC.

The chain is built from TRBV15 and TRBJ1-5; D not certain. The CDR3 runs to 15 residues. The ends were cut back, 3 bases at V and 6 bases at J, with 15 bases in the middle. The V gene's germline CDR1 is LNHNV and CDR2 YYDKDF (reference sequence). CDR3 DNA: TGTGCCACCAGCAGCGACGGGGTATGGGGTCAGCCCCAGCATTTT. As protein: CATSSDGVWGQPQHF.